Reported below is one T cell receptor (beta chain). Its binding antigen is unknown. No much larger clone is present one base from it, and per-base qualities are unavailable. At one collaborating source in Seattle, patients were enrolled during active infection and were followed longitudinally through the course of disease. Collaborating institutions collected whole blood in K2EDTA tubes following their own protocols. Collaborator samples were shipped for TCRbeta analysis as frozen whole blood, isolated PBMCs, or DNA extracted from either sample type. TCRbeta CDR3 regions were amplified from genomic DNA by means of the immunoSEQ Assay, a bias-controlled multiplex PCR. As for the original processing: The number of nucleated cells in each sample was estimated from the amplification of reference gene primers within the assay. To quantify the absolute abundance of each unique TCRbeta CDR3 rearrangement, sequence reads were collapsed and filtered. For each sample, productive Simpson clonality was calculated as the square root of Simpson's diversity index across productive rearrangements. Drawn from immuneACCESS, this table holds only the in-frame rearrangements with V and J called that TCRdb kept. Clones are partly lost; checked studies trace under half to an unresolved V gene and leave the rest unexplained. The V and J calls and clone size come from that table; D and trimming were worked out from the DNA. Here the sample has fewer than 95,000 clones; about 74% occur a single time. The ten most abundant clones make up 3% to 4.5% of the sample.

The source of the sample is a study of blood T cell repertoires in COVID-19 (dated by TCRdb to about 2020). General notes on the study: Samples from collaborators originated in the United States, Italy and Spain and spanned both the acute and convalescent phases of COVID-19. The prospective study material was composed of cDNA or gDNA derived from T cells, B-cell-depleted T cells, or PBMCs. Subjects who had been exposed to COVID-19, were actively infected with it, or had recovered from it provided the deeply sampled blood TCRbeta repertoires that made up the dataset. The repertoires were released in a freely available public database meant as a resource for research on the immune response to SARS-CoV-2. The samples were drawn from the first 160 participants of the ongoing ImmuneRACE study and from 950 to 1,500 subjects provided by 6 global collaborators. A de-identified subject ID, COVID-19 status, age in years and sex were almost always included in the sample metadata. Where available, HLA class I and class II types were taken from metadata supplied by the sample provider and were not determined by assay-based typing. What the study reported, not specific to this receptor: Clinical and demographic metadata were provided uncurated, with the amount varying by source and participant.

Unmatched junction bases come to 8, with V trimmed by 5 bases and J by 4 bases. Looking up the germline V gene yields CDR1 SGHTS and CDR2 YDEGEE. The CDR3 runs 15 amino acids, cysteine and phenylalanine included. Only the CDR3 DNA stays, 45 bases, in frame from base 1. Source material: peripheral blood. The chain joins TRBV5-8 to TRBJ1-4, with 7 bases aligning to TRBD1. The clonotype was recovered from a man aged 70 or older with COVID-19, enrolled during active disease. In nucleotides, the sequence is TGTGCCAGCAGATTTCACGGGACAGTTAATGAAAAACTGTTTTTT. It translates to CASRFHGTVNEKLFF.